The next 4 T cell receptor beta chains were all read from a single sample in a study of CD8 T cells in ankylosing spondylitis. TCRdb reanalysed the 5' RACE reads using MiXCR and keeps one entry per CDR3 protein. The table lists approximately 240,000 distinct CDR3 sequences, roughly a quarter of them singletons, with roughly 0.6% in the top ten. Sequencing was carried out using blood, either unsorted or a sorted T cell fraction (not recorded which). All receptors derive from a male donor with ankylosing spondylitis or in good health (not recorded which).

This clonotype occurred many times. The chain links TRBV7-9 to TRBJ2-3; TRBD1 or TRBD2 may be the D gene (5 bases each). V was clipped by 7 bases and J by 4 bases, with 24 bases between them. The CDR3 is 17 amino acids. Germline V gene lookup returns CDR1 SEHNR and CDR2 FQNEAQ (reference sequence). The CDR3 is CASNRGVSGSRADTQYF. CDR3 DNA: TGTGCCAGCAACCGAGGGGTCTCAGGAAGCCGAGCAGATACGCAGTATTTT.

This rearrangement joins TRBV29-1 to TRBJ1-1; D is unresolved. The CDR3 extends over 12 amino acids. The V end was cut by 4 bases, the J end by 3 bases, with 9 bases between. The germline gives CDR1 SQVTM, CDR2 ANQGSEA. The CDR3 protein is CSVGFGYTEAFF. Written as DNA, the CDR3 is TGCAGCGTTGGTTTCGGGTACACTGAAGCTTTCTTT.

This clonotype was seen ten or more times. This chain connects TRBV6-5 to TRBJ1-1; D is perhaps TRBD1 (5 bases). V was pared by 6 bases and J by 7 bases, with 12 bases between. The CDR3 length is 12 residues. Germline CDR1 reads MNHEY; CDR2 reads SVGAGI. CDR3 coding DNA: TGTGCCAGCAGGCCCCTCGGGGGTGAAGCTTTCTTT. Its protein product is CASRPLGGEAFF.

This clonotype was detected a few times. The chain joins TRBV20-1 to TRBJ2-5; weak D call: TRBD2 (5 bases). The CDR3 has 12 residues. Germline CDR1 reads DFQATT; CDR2 reads SNEGSKA (reference sequence). The V end lost 5 bases, the J end lost 5 bases, and 12 bases lay between the germline ends. CDR3 DNA: TGCAGTGCTGAGGCGGGCGGGGAGACCCAGTACTTC. Protein product: CSAEAGGETQYF.